The 18 T cell receptor beta chains below all came from one sample that was sequenced in a study of cytomegalovirus exposure and HLA in healthy donors. This PCR relied on a set of 60 Vbeta primers and 13 Jbeta primers. Libraries were prepared by immunoSEQ multiplex PCR; TCRdb keeps only in-frame clonotypes and omits some of them. The top ten clones hold less than 2.5% of a sample with 150,000 to 200,000 clones, approximately 80% of them seen once. Sequencing was carried out using PBMCs. The source of these receptors is a woman aged 45-65 years in good health and CMV-seronegative.

The V call is TRBV6-1, the J call TRBJ2-7; 7 bases map to TRBD1. CDR1 MNHNS and CDR2 SASEGT come from the germline V gene. Trimming cost V 8 bases and J 0 bases; bases outside gene matches: 7. The CDR3 spans 14 residues. CDR3 coding DNA: TGTGCCAGCCACAGGGGCCCTTACTCCTACGAGCAGTACTTC. Its protein product is CASHRGPYSYEQYF.

V is TRBV28 and J is TRBJ2-1; TRBD2 aligns across 7 bases. Germline CDR1 and CDR2: MDHEN and SYDVKM. V shed 5 bases, J shed 6 bases, and the junction held 13 bases outside the gene matches. The CDR3 consists of 16 residues. The chain's CDR3 is CASSPLHPSGINEQFF. In DNA, the CDR3 is TGTGCCAGCAGTCCCCTACACCCTAGCGGAATCAATGAGCAGTTCTTC.

This chain links TRBV6-5 with TRBJ1-1; D ambiguous. Trimming removed 5 bases from V and 0 bases from J, with 13 bases in between. The CDR3 consists of 15 residues. Per the germline V gene, CDR1 is MNHEY and CDR2 is SVGAGI. The CDR3: CASSPSGGMNTEAFF. In DNA form, the CDR3 reads TGTGCCAGCAGTCCCTCTGGAGGCATGAACACTGAAGCTTTCTTT.

The CDR3 loop reads CASSPETGAIQPQHF. DNA for the CDR3: TGTGCCAGCTCACCTGAGACAGGGGCCATTCAGCCCCAGCATTTT. The chain carries TRBV18 and TRBJ1-5; 8 nucleotides agree with TRBD1. The CDR3 contains 15 residues. J lost 6 bases, V lost 3 bases, and 7 bases had no gene match. Germline CDR1 and CDR2: KGHSH and LQKENI. The full variable domain, with the rest looked up from reference TRBV18 and TRBJ1-5, is NAGVMQNPRHLVRRRGQEARLRCSPMKGHSHVYWYRQLPEEGLKFMVYLQKENIIDESGMPKERFSAEFPKEGPSILRIQQVVRGDSAAYFCASSPETGAIQPQHFGDGTRLSIL.

The chain uses TRBV2 and TRBJ2-5; 10 positions match TRBD2. There are 16 residues in the CDR3. Germline CDR1 reads SNHLY; CDR2 reads FYNNEI. J gave up 3 bases and V 1 base, and 5 bases lay outside the gene matches. The CDR3 DNA reads TGTGCCAGCAGTGAAGTGGGACTAGCGCACAAAGAGACCCAGTACTTC. This gives the protein CASSEVGLAHKETQYF.

The chain combines TRBV4-1 with TRBJ2-3; the D gene is possibly TRBD2 (6 bases). The CDR3 length is 16 residues. The V end was cut by 6 bases, the J end by 6 bases, with 22 bases between. The germline CDR1 and CDR2 sequences are MGHRA and YSYEKL. The CDR3 bases are TGCGCCAGCAGGTTCAGTGAGGGAGGTAGTTTCGATACGCAGTATTTT. It codes for CASRFSEGGSFDTQYF.

V and J are TRBV4-1 and TRBJ2-5, with D hard to call. With the DNA end fitting TRBJ2-7 better, the J assignment may be wrong. Germline CDR1 is MGHRA and CDR2 is YSYEKL. The CDR3 has 15 residues. The CDR3 DNA reads as TGCGCCAGCAGCCAAGAGAAGTCCACTCGATACGAGCAGTACTTC. The encoded protein is CASSQEKSTRYEQYF.

V gene TRBV28 combines with J gene TRBJ1-5, with 8 positions matching TRBD1. The CDR3 has 15 residues. V shed 3 bases, J shed 4 bases, and the junction held 5 bases outside the gene matches. Germline V gene lookup returns CDR1 MDHEN and CDR2 SYDVKM. The CDR3 DNA reads TGTGCCAGCAGTTTTTCACAGGGGGGGAATCAGCCCCAGCATTTT. It encodes CASSFSQGGNQPQHF.

This clone is a singleton in its sample. The DNA of the CDR3 is TGCGCCAGCAGCTTGGGACTAGCGGGGGGACTCGGCTACAATGAGCAGTTCTTC. As protein: CASSLGLAGGLGYNEQFF. The chain couples TRBV5-1 to TRBJ2-1, with 13 nucleotides matching TRBD2. The CDR3 totals 18 residues. Trimming at V came to 0 bases and at J to 3 bases, leaving 6 bases not matched to a gene. CDR1 SGHRS and CDR2 YFSETQ come from the germline V gene.

This clone was seen a single time. CDR3 DNA: TGTGCCAGTAGTAACTCGTTTGGACTAGTGGCCAATGAGCAGTTCTTC. Translation gives CASSNSFGLVANEQFF. J is TRBJ2-1 and V is TRBV19; 7 nucleotides agree with TRBD2. The CDR3 spans 16 residues. The trim removed 4 bases at V and 6 bases at J, leaving 12 bases unmatched. Germline loops: CDR1 LNHDA, CDR2 SQIVND (reference sequence).

This clone has just a few counts. The rearrangement links TRBV9 to TRBJ2-5; TRBD2 agrees at 7 bases. CDR1 SGDLS and CDR2 YYNGEE come from the germline V gene. The V and J ends lost 0 bases and 0 bases, in that order; junction bases with no gene match: 14. The length of the CDR3 is 19 residues. CDR3 bases: TGTGCCAGCAGCGTAGTGTCGGTAGCGGGCGACCCGTACCAAGAGACCCAGTACTTC. This gives the protein CASSVVSVAGDPYQETQYF.

V and J are TRBV28 and TRBJ1-5, with 8 positions matching TRBD1. Looked up from germline, CDR1 is MDHEN and CDR2 is SYDVKM. This CDR3 spans 15 amino acids. Trimming at V came to 8 bases and at J to 4 bases, leaving 10 bases not matched to a gene. CDR3 amino acids: CASSHPGTGNQPQHF. The CDR3 DNA reads as TGTGCCAGCTCCCATCCGGGGACAGGTAATCAGCCCCAGCATTTT.

The chain recombines TRBV14 with TRBJ2-1, with D unclear. Deletions cut 1 base from V and 7 bases from J, with 14 bases between. The CDR3 runs 15 residues. Looked up from germline, CDR1 is SGHDN and CDR2 is FVKESK. Here the CDR3 reads CASSQVSRVSNEQFF. In DNA, the CDR3 is TGTGCCAGCAGCCAAGTTTCCCGAGTATCTAATGAGCAGTTCTTC.

This chain links TRBV29-1 with TRBJ1-1; 7 nucleotides align to TRBD1. This CDR3 is 13 amino acids long. V lost 5 bases to trimming and J lost 0 bases; unmatched junction nucleotides: 3. Germline CDR1 and CDR2: SQVTM and ANQGSEA. CDR3 amino acids: CSVRQGLNTEAFF. CDR3 in DNA: TGCAGCGTTCGACAGGGACTGAACACTGAAGCTTTCTTT.

This chain uses TRBV19 with TRBJ2-1; TRBD2 matches 8 bases. Trimming took 2 bases from V and 6 from J; bases not matched to a gene: 12. Germline V gene sequence: CDR1 LNHDA, CDR2 SQIVND (reference sequence). CDR3 size: 17 residues. The CDR3 nucleotides read TGTGCCAGTAGTATATTTGGGCCCCCAGCGGGGGTCAATGAGCAGTTCTTC. Translated: CASSIFGPPAGVNEQFF.

The rearrangement joins TRBV5-4 to TRBJ2-3; the match to TRBD2 covers 13 bases. The CDR3 is 19 residues long. V dropped 2 bases and J dropped 0; count of bases not matched to a gene: 9. Germline V CDR1 and CDR2: SGHNT, YYREEE (reference sequence). The CDR3 region is CASSLQRGGLAGSTDTQYF. CDR3 nucleotides: TGTGCCAGCAGCTTACAAAGGGGGGGACTAGCGGGAAGCACAGATACGCAGTATTTT.

This chain joins TRBV7-3 and TRBJ1-1; D possibly corresponds to TRBD1 (6 bases). This CDR3 has 17 residues. Germline V gene lookup returns CDR1 SGHTA and CDR2 FQGTGA. V shed 2 bases and J shed 4 bases, with 20 bases lying between them. In nucleotides, the CDR3 is TGTGCCAGCAGCTTAGGGGGGCGGGGGTCGAACCCCACTGAAGCTTTCTTT. As protein: CASSLGGRGSNPTEAFF.

The chain links TRBV6-1 to TRBJ2-1, with 9 bases aligning to TRBD1. The germline V gene has CDR1 MNHNS and CDR2 SASEGT. V dropped 6 bases and J dropped 4; count of bases not matched to a gene: 7. The CDR3 runs 15 residues. CDR3 sequence (DNA): TGTGCCAGCAGGCAGGGACAGGGAACTTACAATGAGCAGTTCTTC. Translated: CASRQGQGTYNEQFF.